The 24 T cell receptor beta chains below all came from one sample that was sequenced in a study of Ad26.COV2.S vaccination and SARS-CoV-2 variants. Clones were sequenced by immunoSEQ multiplex PCR, and TCRdb holds only the in-frame ones, with some missing. The sample yields 400,000 or so clones, about 88% seen once. The treatment here: around 19 received Ad26.COV2.S at low or high dose, single or two shots; about 5 received placebo; per-sample allocation not given. Following the first vaccine or placebo injection, samples were taken on day 63. Sample: peripheral blood, taken in a trial of Ad26.COV2.S vaccine versus placebo. These receptors came from a person between 18 and 60 years old who received the Ad26.COV2.S COVID-19 vaccine or a placebo.

The chain links TRBV5-4 to TRBJ1-2, with D maybe TRBD1 (5 bases). The V gene lost 1 base and the J gene lost 4 bases, with 14 bases spanning the gap. The CDR3 is made up of 15 amino acids. Per germline, CDR1 SGHNT and CDR2 YYREEE (reference sequence). CDR3 sequence (DNA): TGTGCCAGCAGCTTGATGGCAGGGAGTCCCTATGGCTACACCTTC. It yields the protein CASSLMAGSPYGYTF.

Only one count was recorded for this clone. The J gene is TRBJ1-2, the V gene TRBV27; D call uncertain. This CDR3 contains 13 residues. Germline V gives CDR1 MNHEY, CDR2 SMNVEV (reference sequence). V lost 8 bases, J lost 7 bases, and 17 bases lay in between. The CDR3 bases are TGTGCCAGCGGGCCAGTTCTCTCACTTGGCTACACCTTC. It is translated as CASGPVLSLGYTF.

The CDR3 DNA is TGTGCCAGCAGCCAAGGCGGTGGTGGTGGTGGCATTCAGTACTTC. This gives the protein CASSQGGGGGGIQYF. The chain combines TRBV14 with TRBJ2-4, with D unclear. The germline gives CDR1 SGHDN, CDR2 FVKESK. This CDR3 is built from 15 residues. V was shortened by 1 base and J by 9 bases, with 16 bases between the two germline ends.

The chain is built from TRBV6-5 and TRBJ2-2; no clear D gene. The V end lost 5 bases, the J end lost 7 bases, and 11 bases lay between the germline ends. The V gene's germline CDR1 is MNHEY and CDR2 SVGAGI. The CDR3 spans 13 residues. This chain's CDR3 is CASSPGSFGELFF. CDR3 DNA sequence: TGTGCCAGCAGTCCCGGGTCTTTCGGGGAGCTGTTTTTT.

The genes are TRBV10-2 and TRBJ2-7, with D maybe TRBD2 (5 bases). CDR1 is WSHSY, CDR2 SAAADI, per germline. V lost 5 bases to trimming and J lost 3 bases, with 11 bases between them. There are 13 residues in the CDR3. CDR3 nucleotide sequence: TGCGCCAGCAGTCGGGAAGGAGGCTACGAGCAGTACTTC. Translating gives CASSREGGYEQYF.

J is TRBJ1-5 and V is TRBV18; D is possibly TRBD1 (5 bases). This CDR3 has 14 residues. With 2 bases removed from V and 7 bases from J, the gap between germline ends came to 12 bases. Germline CDR1 and CDR2: KGHSH and LQKENI. DNA for the CDR3: TGTGCCAGCTCACCAGGGGGTGCGAGCCAGCCCCAGCATTTT. It yields the protein CASSPGGASQPQHF.

The chain recombines TRBV10-3 with TRBJ1-3, with TRBD1 matching 8 bases. Trimming cost V 8 bases and J 1 base; bases outside gene matches: 4. Per germline, CDR1 ENHRY and CDR2 SYGVKD. This CDR3 has 14 amino acids. The DNA of the CDR3 is TGTGCCATCCAGGGGGCGATTTCTGGAAACACCATATATTTT. This gives the protein CAIQGAISGNTIYF.

This chain links TRBV27 with TRBJ1-2, with D tentatively TRBD1 (6 bases). The CDR3 consists of 13 residues. The V and J ends lost 6 bases and 4 bases respectively, with 12 bases between them. CDR1 MNHEY and CDR2 SMNVEV come from the germline V gene (reference sequence). CDR3: CASRVGQAYGYTF. Here the CDR3 DNA reads TGTGCCAGCAGGGTGGGACAAGCCTATGGCTACACCTTC.

CDR3 nucleotides: TGTGCCAGCAGCCCGTTTTCTCCAGGGTTAGCATCACCCCTCCACTTT. This sequence encodes CASSPFSPGLASPLHF. The V and J genes are TRBV11-2 and TRBJ1-6; D may be TRBD1 (5 bases). The CDR3 runs 16 residues. The germline CDR1 and CDR2 sequences are SGHAT and FQNNGV. Trimming removed 5 bases from V and 10 bases from J, with 21 bases in between.

The chain employs TRBV5-8 and TRBJ2-7; 7 nucleotides agree with TRBD2. The length of the CDR3 is 13 residues. Germline trimming cut 2 bases from V and 3 bases from J; bases unmatched to any gene: 2. Germline assignment: CDR1 SGHTS and CDR2 YDEGEE. CDR3 loop: CASSLRGDYEQYF. The CDR3 DNA follows: TGTGCCAGCAGCTTACGGGGGGACTACGAGCAGTACTTC.

The chain employs TRBV6-5 and TRBJ1-2; 10 bases map to TRBD1. The germline V gene encodes CDR1 MNHEY and CDR2 SVGAGI. The ends lost 6 bases at V and 4 bases at J; junction bases unmatched: 5. The CDR3 totals 14 residues. CDR3 protein: CASRGQGMTYGYTF. In DNA form, the CDR3 reads TGTGCCAGCAGGGGACAGGGGATGACCTATGGCTACACCTTC.

This chain uses TRBV5-6 with TRBJ2-7; D gene uncertain. In germline, CDR1 is SGHDT, CDR2 YYEEEE. Trimming removed 2 bases from V and 1 base from J, with 7 bases in between. This CDR3 comprises 13 residues. The CDR3 sequence: CASSFSLSYEQYF. The CDR3 nucleotides are TGTGCCAGCAGCTTCAGCCTATCCTACGAGCAGTACTTC.

The V call is TRBV5-4, the J call TRBJ1-1; no firm D call. Per germline, CDR1 SGHNT and CDR2 YYREEE (reference sequence). The CDR3 sequence is 16 residues long. The germline V and J ends were trimmed by 3 bases and 8 bases, with 23 bases remaining between them. DNA of the CDR3: TGTGCCAGCAGCTCTCCACGACGGGAAGATCGGGCGGAAGCTTTCTTT. It yields the protein CASSSPRREDRAEAFF.

The chain combines TRBV21-1 with TRBJ2-7; the table's D call, TRBD1, was not checked against the DNA. TRBV21-1 is an annotated pseudogene. The CDR3 contains 14 residues. The CDR3 loop reads CASSIRQGPDEQYF. CDR3 bases: TGTGCCAGCAGCATACGACAGGGGCCGGACGAGCAGTACTTC.

Turning to this clone: This sample also contains other DNA sequences that code for the same CDR3. The gene calls are TRBV7-9 and TRBJ1-2; 8 bases map to TRBD1. Germline V gene lookup returns CDR1 SEHNR and CDR2 FQNEAQ (reference sequence). The trim removed 5 bases at V and 8 bases at J, leaving 4 bases unmatched. The CDR3 runs 12 residues. The CDR3 here is CASSADRGGYTF. The CDR3 nucleotides are TGTGCCAGCAGCGCAGACAGGGGAGGCTACACCTTC.

This chain links TRBV10-1 with TRBJ2-7, with 7 bases lining up with TRBD1. The CDR3 consists of 18 residues. V shed 6 bases and J 3 bases; nucleotides not matched to a gene: 20. Per the germline V gene, CDR1 is WNHNN and CDR2 is SYGVQD (reference sequence). CDR3 coding DNA: TGCGCCAGCAGGGGACAGTACGCAAGCCCCCGGGACAACTACGAGCAGTACTTC. Amino acids: CASRGQYASPRDNYEQYF.

This chain links TRBV19 with TRBJ2-1, with D possibly being TRBD1 (5 bases). Germline CDR1 and CDR2: LNHDA and SQIVND (reference sequence). The germline V and J ends were trimmed by 7 bases and 6 bases, with 16 bases remaining between them. This CDR3 is 14 amino acids long. CDR3 in DNA: TGTGCCAGTAAAGTGGGGCGCATGGGCAATGAGCAGTTCTTC. The encoded protein is CASKVGRMGNEQFF.

The chain recombines TRBV6-5 with TRBJ1-1, with D tentatively TRBD1 (5 bases). Germline CDR1 and CDR2: MNHEY and SVGAGI. Trimming removed 10 bases at V and 1 base at J, with 13 bases between. This CDR3 region has 13 residues. CDR3 sequence reads: CATRGERNTEAFF. CDR3 nucleotide sequence: TGTGCCACTCGGGGGGAGAGGAACACTGAAGCTTTCTTT.

The rearrangement links TRBV4-1 to TRBJ1-2, with TRBD1 matching over 7 bases. The V segment lost 2 bases and the J segment 7 bases; nucleotides outside the gene matches: 10. CDR1 and CDR2 from the germline V gene are MGHRA and YSYEKL. The CDR3 has 15 residues. The CDR3 DNA is TGCGCCAGCAGCCAACCCGGGACAGCCCGGGGTGGCTACACCTTC. Translation: CASSQPGTARGGYTF.

This clone was detected a few times. J is TRBJ1-2 and V is TRBV3-1 (or the pseudogene TRBV3-2), with D maybe TRBD1 (5 bases). V was pared by 1 base and J by 2 bases, with 11 bases between. The CDR3 is 15 amino acids. CDR1 and CDR2 from the germline V gene are LGHDT and YNNKEL (reference sequence). The CDR3: CASSQGTPKNYGYTF. CDR3 DNA: TGTGCCAGCAGCCAAGGGACACCCAAGAACTATGGCTACACCTTC.

The J gene is TRBJ1-2, the V gene TRBV6-5, with a weak D call TRBD1 (5 bases). CDR1 MNHEY and CDR2 SVGAGI come from the germline V gene. V was pared by 2 bases and J by 5 bases, with 15 bases between. CDR3 size: 15 residues. CDR3 bases: TGTGCCAGCAGTTACACCCAGGAGGGGTATTATGGCTACACCTTC. It translates to CASSYTQEGYYGYTF.

The gene calls are TRBV2 and TRBJ1-1; weak D call: TRBD1 (6 bases). V dropped 8 bases and J dropped 4 bases, with 11 bases sitting between them. This CDR3 spans 12 amino acids. CDR1 is SNHLY and CDR2 is FYNNEI in the germline V gene. The DNA of the CDR3 is TGTGCCAGCGGTCAGGGGCGCACTGAAGCTTTCTTT. This translates into CASGQGRTEAFF.

The chain joins TRBV3-1 (or the pseudogene TRBV3-2) to TRBJ1-1; D not resolved. Germline V gene lookup returns CDR1 LGHDT and CDR2 YNNKEL (reference sequence). The V gene lost 5 bases and the J gene lost 3 bases, with 16 bases spanning the gap. The CDR3 is 15 residues long. The CDR3 is CASSYKYSGDTEAFF. The CDR3, as DNA: TGTGCCAGCAGCTATAAATATTCCGGGGACACTGAAGCTTTCTTT.

In this sample, this clone is large. The chain has TRBV3-1 (or the pseudogene TRBV3-2) and TRBJ1-6, with D uncertain. The CDR3 runs to 13 residues. Germline V CDR1 and CDR2: LGHDT, YNNKEL (reference sequence). Trimming left V 0 bases short and J 6 bases short, with 3 bases between. The CDR3 DNA is TGTGCCAGCAGCCAAGAGCCTAATTCACCCCTCCACTTT. Translating gives CASSQEPNSPLHF.